These 9 T cell receptor beta chains originate from one sample sequenced in a study of regulatory T cells in long-lasting Graves disease. Time point reported: newly diagnosed GD, antithyroid drugs for less than 3 months. With RNA extracted from PBMCs as input, the TCR library was made. Construction of TCR beta libraries relied on iRepertoire HTBI primers and on Arm-PCR targeting CDR3 regions. In TCRdb, the multiplex PCR reads were re-called with MiXCR into one record per CDR3 protein. The sample includes some 340,000 distinct CDR3 sequences, approximately 10% of them seen just once. The same specimen was also included in a second study, on T cells in Graves' hyperthyroidism and ophthalmopathy.

Specimen: peripheral blood mononuclear cells (PBMCs), collected at new diagnosis, from a patient treated with antithyroid drugs. All receptors derive from a young woman with Graves disease.

This clonotype has a handful of counts. A single base separates this from a much larger clone, so it may be a read error. V and J are TRBV7-8 and TRBJ1-5, with D unresolved. CDR1 and CDR2 from the germline V gene are SGHVS and FQNEAQ. The V and J ends lost 2 bases and 1 base respectively, with 15 bases between them. This CDR3 has 17 amino acids. The CDR3 sequence: CASSLRPMVGSNQPQHF. The DNA of the CDR3 is TGTGCCAGCAGCTTACGTCCAATGGTGGGGAGCAATCAGCCCCAGCATTTT.

This clonotype has a count of ten or more. V usage is TRBV7-2 and J usage is TRBJ1-1; D is ambiguous. This CDR3 is 14 amino acids long. Per the germline V gene, CDR1 is SGHTA and CDR2 is FQGNSA. V lost 5 bases to trimming and J lost 1 base, with 11 bases between them. In nucleotides, the CDR3 is TGTGCCAGCAGCGTAAAGCGCGGGAACACTGAAGCTTTCTTT. Amino acids: CASSVKRGNTEAFF.

In this sample, this clonotype turned up many times. This sequence joins TRBV27 and TRBJ2-7; D might be TRBD1 or TRBD2, each matching 5 bases. Germline V lookup: CDR1 MNHEY, CDR2 SMNVEV (reference sequence). V dropped 3 bases and J dropped 1 base, with 16 bases sitting between them. The CDR3 is 16 amino acids. In DNA, the CDR3 is TGTGCCAGCAGTTTTTCGGGGCTAATACTATCCTACGAGCAGTACTTC. This sequence encodes CASSFSGLILSYEQYF.

This clonotype has a count of ten or more. The chain recombines TRBV6-2 or TRBV6-3 with TRBJ2-5; 13 nucleotides agree with TRBD2. Germline CDR1 and CDR2: MNHEY and SVGEGT. V gave up 6 bases and J gave up 4 bases; unmatched junction bases: 5. This CDR3 has 15 residues. This CDR3 is CASSPTSGGAETQYF. The CDR3, as DNA: TGTGCCAGCAGCCCTACTAGCGGGGGGGCAGAGACCCAGTACTTC.

In its sample, this clonotype was seen a few times. The CDR3 DNA sequence: TGCAGCGTGAAGGGACTTCCGAACACCGGGGAGCTGTTTTTT. Translated, it gives CSVKGLPNTGELFF. J is TRBJ2-2 and V is TRBV29-1; a possible D gene is TRBD2 (6 bases). V gave up 6 bases and J gave up 0 bases, with 11 bases separating them. The CDR3 extends over 14 amino acids. Per germline, CDR1 SQVTM and CDR2 ANQGSEA.

This clonotype was recorded many times. The chain uses TRBV28 and TRBJ1-1; D is undetermined. The V end lost 2 bases, the J end lost 1 base, and 11 bases lay between the germline ends. Germline V CDR1 and CDR2: MDHEN, SYDVKM. The CDR3 totals 15 residues. CDR3 sequence reads: CASSLVVMSNTEAFF. The CDR3 DNA follows: TGTGCCAGCAGTTTAGTCGTTATGTCGAACACTGAAGCTTTCTTT.

The sample holds one count of this clonotype. A much larger clonotype is one base distant, so this may be a read error. The V and J genes are TRBV5-1 and TRBJ2-5, with 9 bases matching TRBD1. The CDR3 runs 16 residues. The germline V gene encodes CDR1 SGHRS and CDR2 YFSETQ. CDR3 sequence reads: CASSLEGQGFYNEQLF. CDR3 DNA sequence: TGCGCCAGCAGCTTGGAGGGACAGGGATTCTACAATGAGCAGCTCTTC. Full variable domain (missing parts from reference TRBV5-1 and TRBJ2-5): KAGVTQTPRYLIKTRGQQVTLSCSPISGHRSVSWYQQTPGQGLQFLFEYFSETQRNKGNFPGRFSGRQFSNSRSEMNVSTLELGDSALYLCASSLEGQGFYNEQLFGPGTRLLVL.

This clonotype was detected ten times or more. V usage is TRBV3-1 and J usage is TRBJ2-5; D unclear. The CDR3 consists of 11 residues. From germline, CDR1 is LGHDT and CDR2 YNNKEL (reference sequence). V dropped 7 bases and J dropped 10 bases, with 13 bases sitting between them. Here the CDR3 reads CASTSLLVQYF. CDR3 bases: TGTGCCAGCACCAGTCTATTGGTCCAGTACTTC.

Many counts were recorded for this clonotype. The junction does not match germline at one end; this may be a read error. J is TRBJ1-1 and V is TRBV12-3 or TRBV12-4; D is ambiguous. This CDR3 has 14 amino acids. In DNA form, the CDR3 reads TGTGCCAACAGTTTAAGGAAAGGGAACACTGAAGCTTTCTTT. It encodes CANSLRKGNTEAFF.